These 21 T cell receptor beta chains share one sample of origin, sequenced in a study of vaccination and CD4 T cells after COVID-19. With the Oncomine TCR Beta short-read assay, DNA from cultured CD4+ T cells was sequenced. TCRdb processed the PCR reads anew with MiXCR; each CDR3 protein has one entry. The sample consists of roughly 16,000 distinct CDR3 sequences, around 59% of them appearing once. The treatment here: approximately 10-day PBMC culture with coronavirus spike peptide pools or control peptides (ViraFEST assay). The antigens of these receptors remain unknown. The sequenced material came from CD4+ T cells from blood, cultured in vitro. The source of these receptors is a human donor who had recovered from COVID-19.

The rearrangement links TRBV7-8 to TRBJ1-2, with 8 bases fitting TRBD1. V lost 3 bases and J lost 3; bases outside the gene matches: 3. The CDR3 has 14 residues. Germline CDR1 and CDR2: SGHVS and FQNEAQ. CDR3 protein: CASSFRGRDYGYTF. The CDR3, as DNA: TGTGCCAGCAGCTTCAGGGGGCGAGACTATGGCTACACCTTC.

The rearrangement uses TRBV12-3 or TRBV12-4 and TRBJ1-5; 10 bases line up with TRBD1. V gave up 5 bases and J gave up 9 bases; unmatched junction bases: 7. The CDR3 is made up of 14 amino acids. CDR3 in DNA: TGTGCCAGCAGTGGGACAGGGGCCAGCTTGCCCCAGCATTTT. Translated: CASSGTGASLPQHF.

This chain uses TRBV19 with TRBJ2-3; D is uncertain. The V gene lost 5 bases and the J gene lost 4 bases, with 19 bases spanning the gap. The germline V gene encodes CDR1 LNHDA and CDR2 SQIVND (reference sequence). The CDR3 has 16 amino acids. The CDR3 here is CASSFLYDFTADTQYF. Written as DNA, the CDR3 is TGTGCCAGTAGTTTCCTCTACGATTTCACCGCAGATACGCAGTATTTT. Full variable domain (missing parts from reference TRBV19 and TRBJ2-3): DGGITQSPKYLFRKEGQNVTLSCEQNLNHDAMYWYRQDPGQGLRLIYYSQIVNDFQKGDIAEGYSVSREKKESFPLTVTSAQKNPTAFYLCASSFLYDFTADTQYFGPGTRLTVL.

This clonotype has a handful of counts. The chain combines TRBV10-3 with TRBJ1-2, with 8 bases that match TRBD1. The ends lost 6 bases at V and 7 bases at J; junction bases unmatched: 10. The CDR3 has 14 amino acids. CDR1 and CDR2 (germline): ENHRY, SYGVKD. The CDR3 DNA sequence: TGTGCCATCAGCAGCGGACAGGGAGAAAGTGGCTACACCTTC. Encoded protein: CAISSGQGESGYTF.

This clonotype was detected only once. The chain joins TRBV7-3 to TRBJ2-7, with D possibly matching TRBD1 (7 bases). V was pared by 3 bases and J by 1 base, with 10 bases between. Germline V CDR1 and CDR2: SGHTA, FQGTGA. This CDR3 is built from 14 residues. CDR3 protein: CASSFQGGSYEQYF. CDR3 nucleotides: TGTGCCAGCAGCTTTCAGGGGGGATCCTACGAGCAGTACTTC.

The V gene is TRBV10-1, the J gene TRBJ2-5, with 9 nucleotides matching TRBD2. Germline CDR1 reads WNHNN; CDR2 reads SYGVQD (reference sequence). CDR3 size: 15 residues. Germline trimming cut 3 bases from V and 5 bases from J; bases unmatched to any gene: 7. CDR3 sequence: CASSERAGGTETQYF. The CDR3 DNA is TGCGCCAGCAGTGAACGTGCGGGAGGGACGGAGACCCAGTACTTC.

The rearrangement joins TRBV24-1 to TRBJ2-1; D is uncertain. This CDR3 comprises 12 residues. Germline V lookup: CDR1 KGHDR, CDR2 SFDVKD. V was shortened by 5 bases and J by 10 bases, with 11 bases between the two germline ends. CDR3 residues: CATSADVKEQFF. CDR3 coding DNA: TGTGCCACCAGTGCGGATGTCAAGGAGCAGTTCTTC.

V is TRBV12-3 or TRBV12-4 and J is TRBJ2-7; 9 bases line up with TRBD2. The CDR3 covers 14 residues. J lost 3 bases, V lost 3 bases, and 3 bases had no gene match. This CDR3 reads CASSLGLAVYEQYF. The CDR3, as DNA: TGTGCCAGCAGTTTGGGACTAGCAGTCTACGAGCAGTACTTC.

V usage is TRBV6-2 or TRBV6-3 and J usage is TRBJ1-2; 9 nucleotides match TRBD1. Germline trimming cut 6 bases from V and 4 bases from J; bases unmatched to any gene: 12. The CDR3 is 16 amino acids. Germline CDR1 is MNHEY and CDR2 is SVGEGT. The DNA for the CDR3 is TGTGCCAGCAGCTCCCCCCGGACAGGGGAGGGCTATGGCTACACCTTC. This sequence encodes CASSSPRTGEGYGYTF.

In the case of this clonotype: Compared with germline, one end of the junction differs, possibly owing to a read error. This chain links TRBV12-3 or TRBV12-4 with TRBJ1-3; TRBD1 is a possible D gene (5 bases). This CDR3 comprises 15 residues. The CDR3 sequence: CASSLGESSGNTIYF. DNA of the CDR3: TGTGCCAGCAGCTTAGGGGAAAGCTCTGGAAACACCATATATTTT.

This chain joins TRBV6-1 and TRBJ2-2; 12 bases align to TRBD2. The germline CDR1 and CDR2 sequences are MNHNS and SASEGT. V dropped 5 bases and J dropped 6; count of bases not matched to a gene: 7. This CDR3 region has 16 residues. The CDR3 here is CASSRRLAGDAGELFF. The CDR3 nucleotides read TGTGCCAGCAGTCGCCGACTAGCGGGAGATGCCGGGGAGCTGTTTTTT.

The chain has TRBV5-1 and TRBJ2-7; the D gene is possibly TRBD2 (6 bases). The V gene's germline CDR1 is SGHRS and CDR2 YFSETQ. V dropped 0 bases and J dropped 1 base, with 11 bases sitting between them. The CDR3 runs to 15 residues. DNA of the CDR3: TGCGCCAGCAGCTTGGGGAAGCGGGTATCCTACGAGCAGTACTTC. Translation gives CASSLGKRVSYEQYF.

The rearrangement uses TRBV24-1 and TRBJ2-7; maybe TRBD1 (5 bases). Per the germline V gene, CDR1 is KGHDR and CDR2 is SFDVKD. Trimming cost V 5 bases and J 6 bases, with 19 bases left between them. CDR3 length: 15 amino acids. The CDR3 region is CATSVSQAAVGEQYF. In DNA, the CDR3 is TGTGCCACCAGTGTCTCACAGGCGGCGGTCGGCGAGCAGTACTTC.

The V and J genes are TRBV30 and TRBJ2-5; D unclear. This CDR3 contains 13 residues. The V end was cut by 2 bases, the J end by 5 bases, with 12 bases between. Per germline, CDR1 GTSNPN and CDR2 SVGIG (reference sequence). In DNA form, the CDR3 reads TGTGCCTGGAGTCCCCGGCACGCGGAGACCCAGTACTTC. This translates into CAWSPRHAETQYF.

The chain links TRBV6-1 to TRBJ2-1; D gene ambiguous. Trimming left V 5 bases short and J 5 bases short, with 13 bases between. Germline V gives CDR1 MNHNS, CDR2 SASEGT. This CDR3 contains 14 residues. This chain's CDR3 is CASSRGRWDNEQFF. Here the CDR3 DNA reads TGTGCCAGCAGTCGTGGGCGCTGGGACAATGAGCAGTTCTTC.

The rearrangement uses TRBV7-3 and TRBJ2-3; D possibly corresponds to TRBD2 (6 bases). The V gene's germline CDR1 is SGHTA and CDR2 FQGTGA. The CDR3 has 15 residues. V lost 3 bases and J 0 bases, leaving 10 bases between the germline ends. The CDR3 nucleotides are TGTGCCAGCAGCTTGTGGAGCGGGAGCACAGATACGCAGTATTTT. It encodes CASSLWSGSTDTQYF.

This clonotype came up a few times. The rearrangement joins TRBV6-2 or TRBV6-3 to TRBJ1-1; D gene uncertain. The V end was cut by 1 base, the J end by 9 bases, with 24 bases between. This CDR3 is 17 amino acids long. From germline, CDR1 is MNHEY and CDR2 SVGEGT. CDR3 nucleotide sequence: TGTGCCAGCAGTTACTTTGAGTGGTCCCGGGCAAGTCCCCAAGCTTTCTTT. It encodes CASSYFEWSRASPQAFF.

The gene calls are TRBV30 and TRBJ2-5; 8 bases are a match to TRBD2. Germline CDR1 and CDR2: GTSNPN and SVGIG (reference sequence). The CDR3 totals 13 residues. V was pared by 7 bases and J by 0 bases, with 4 bases of the junction left unmatched. The CDR3 coding sequence is TGTGCCTCAGCGGGAGATGACCAAGAGACCCAGTACTTC. It encodes CASAGDDQETQYF.

This chain links TRBV12-3 or TRBV12-4 with TRBJ2-2; possibly TRBD2 for D (6 bases). The CDR3 consists of 15 residues. Trimming removed 4 bases from V and 4 bases from J, with 13 bases in between. In nucleotides, the CDR3 is TGTGCCAGCAGTTCATGGGCGGGACCCACCGGGGAGCTGTTTTTT. Amino acid sequence: CASSSWAGPTGELFF.

The sample holds a few counts of this clonotype. The chain combines TRBV20-1 with TRBJ2-5; TRBD1 agrees at 9 bases. V shed 5 bases, J shed 2 bases, and the junction held 6 bases outside the gene matches. This CDR3 spans 14 amino acids. The germline gives CDR1 DFQATT, CDR2 SNEGSKA (reference sequence). CDR3 coding DNA: TGCAGTGCTCCCAGACAGGGGGTTCAAGAGACCCAGTACTTC. It specifies CSAPRQGVQETQYF.

The V and J genes are TRBV19 and TRBJ1-5, with D hard to call. Trimming left V 7 bases short and J 2 bases short, with 12 bases between. CDR1 LNHDA and CDR2 SQIVND come from the germline V gene (reference sequence). The CDR3 is made up of 14 amino acids. In nucleotides, the CDR3 is TGTGCCAGTAACAACGCGGGCGGCAATCAGCCCCAGCATTTT. Its translation is CASNNAGGNQPQHF.